These 20 T cell receptor beta chains came from one sample sequenced in a study of molecular identifiers for immune sequencing clone quantification. TCRdb ran MiXCR on the PCR reads and lists one entry per CDR3 protein. The repertoire holds over 85,000 distinct CDR3 sequences, with about 23% as singletons. Material for sequencing was naive CD8+ T cells from blood, with Jurkat cell RNA spiked in. Subset given: FACS-sorted CD8+CD4-CCR7+CD45RA+ naive T cells. The receptor set was obtained from a human donor in good health. Some libraries in this study had Jurkat cell RNA spiked in.

The gene calls are TRBV7-9 and TRBJ2-6, with D possibly matching TRBD1 (6 bases). V gave up 5 bases and J gave up 0 bases, with 11 bases separating them. Germline-derived CDR1 and CDR2 are SEHNR and FQNEAQ (reference sequence). The length of the CDR3 is 16 residues. The CDR3: CASSLGQISGANVLTF. The DNA for the CDR3 is TGTGCCAGCAGCCTAGGACAGATCTCTGGGGCCAACGTCCTGACTTTC.

Remarks on this clonotype: Given a much more abundant clone one base away, this may be a read error. The chain combines TRBV12-3 or TRBV12-4 with TRBJ2-7; D is undetermined. The CDR3 loop spans 13 amino acids. The CDR3 sequence is CAGSPGRLYEQYF. The CDR3 DNA reads TGTGCCGGCAGCCCGGGCCGGCTCTACGAGCAGTACTTC.

This clonotype was observed a handful of times. The V and J genes are TRBV28 and TRBJ2-7; either TRBD1 or TRBD2 may fit D (5 bases each). The V gene lost 2 bases and the J gene lost 0 bases, with 17 bases spanning the gap. From germline, CDR1 is MDHEN and CDR2 SYDVKM. The CDR3 contains 17 residues. The CDR3 is CASSLIGRGFSSYEQYF. For the CDR3, the DNA is TGTGCCAGCAGTTTAATCGGACGGGGCTTCTCCTCCTACGAGCAGTACTTC.

Many counts were recorded for this clonotype. V and J are TRBV20-1 and TRBJ2-5; 14 nucleotides match TRBD2. The length of the CDR3 is 14 residues. V dropped 6 bases and J dropped 3; count of bases not matched to a gene: 3. Looked up from germline, CDR1 is DFQATT and CDR2 is SNEGSKA (reference sequence). The CDR3 reads CSATGLAGEETQYF. CDR3 nucleotide sequence: TGCAGTGCAACGGGACTAGCGGGAGAAGAGACCCAGTACTTC.

In its sample, this clonotype was seen a few times. The V gene is TRBV3-1, the J gene TRBJ2-2, with 13 nucleotides matching TRBD2. V shed 6 bases, J shed 10 bases, and the junction held 14 bases outside the gene matches. Germline CDR1 reads LGHDT; CDR2 reads YNNKEL (reference sequence). The CDR3 spans 17 residues. CDR3 sequence: CASSLDLTSGGPPELFF. CDR3 DNA: TGTGCCAGCAGTCTCGACCTGACTAGCGGGGGGCCGCCGGAGCTGTTTTTT.

In regard to this clonotype: A much more abundant neighbour one base away suggests this may be a read error. The rearrangement uses TRBV6-2 or TRBV6-3 and TRBJ1-5; 7 bases agree with TRBD1. CDR1 and CDR2 from the germline V gene are MNHEY and SVGEGT. With 5 bases clipped from V and 6 bases from J, the junction kept 7 bases outside the gene matches. The CDR3 length is 14 residues. CDR3 nucleotides: TGTGCCAGCAGTCTCAGGGGGAAGGCTCAGCCCCAGCATTTT. It translates to CASSLRGKAQPQHF.

In its sample, this clonotype was seen many times. This sequence joins TRBV12-3 or TRBV12-4 and TRBJ2-3; D not resolved. The CDR3 spans 17 residues. V dropped 3 bases and J dropped 2 bases, with 18 bases sitting between them. This chain's CDR3 is CASSFILTEVPTDTQYF. The CDR3 bases are TGTGCCAGCAGTTTTATCCTGACCGAAGTTCCCACAGATACGCAGTATTTT.

The rearrangement links TRBV19 to TRBJ1-2; TRBD1 matches at 8 bases. Germline V gene lookup returns CDR1 LNHDA and CDR2 SQIVND (reference sequence). This CDR3 contains 14 residues. V gave up 7 bases and J gave up 2 bases; unmatched junction bases: 6. The CDR3 sequence is CASMGQAINYGYTF. The CDR3 DNA reads as TGTGCCAGTATGGGACAGGCGATAAACTATGGCTACACCTTC.

This clonotype was observed a few times. The gene calls are TRBV11-2 and TRBJ1-2; D perhaps matches TRBD1 (5 bases). The CDR3 loop spans 15 amino acids. Trimming left V 5 bases short and J 2 bases short, with 15 bases between. Germline CDR1 and CDR2: SGHAT and FQNNGV. In DNA form, the CDR3 reads TGTGCCAGCAGCCACGGGGGAATCCTAAACTATGGCTACACCTTC. It yields the protein CASSHGGILNYGYTF.

The table lists this clonotype with many counts. This chain links TRBV6-2 or TRBV6-3 with TRBJ2-3; 12 bases fit TRBD2. CDR3 length: 17 amino acids. The germline V gene has CDR1 MNHEY and CDR2 SVGEGT. Trimming removed 2 bases from V and 6 bases from J; junction bases left unmatched: 9. For the CDR3, the DNA is TGTGCCAGCAGTTACCCGACTAGCGGGAGTTCACGGGATACGCAGTATTTT. This codes for CASSYPTSGSSRDTQYF.

This clonotype has just a few counts. Here the CDR3 DNA reads TGCGCCAGCAGCTACCTGGGGGAACCGTCCGTGACAGAGACCCAGTACTTC. This translates into CASSYLGEPSVTETQYF. The chain uses TRBV5-1 and TRBJ2-5; D may correspond to TRBD1 or TRBD2 (5 bases each). This CDR3 spans 17 amino acids. Per the germline V gene, CDR1 is SGHRS and CDR2 is YFSETQ. Trimming pared 3 bases from V and 4 bases from J, leaving 22 bases between.

The rearrangement links TRBV21-1 to TRBJ2-4; whether TRBD2, the table's D call, matches the DNA was not checked. TRBV21-1 is shown as a pseudogene. The CDR3 runs 16 residues. The CDR3 DNA reads TGTGCCAGCAGAAAAGGAGGGGACTATGACAAAAACATTCAGTACTTC. This codes for CASRKGGDYDKNIQYF.

This clonotype was picked up a small number of times. The chain couples TRBV5-6 to TRBJ2-7; 7 bases line up with TRBD2. The V gene end was trimmed by 4 bases and the J gene end by 3 bases; junction bases not matched to a gene: 7. This CDR3 region has 14 residues. The V gene's germline CDR1 is SGHDT and CDR2 YYEEEE. The CDR3 nucleotides read TGTGCCAGCAGCCCCTGGGGGGGAAACTACGAGCAGTACTTC. Residues: CASSPWGGNYEQYF.

As regards this clonotype: Likely a read error: the CDR3 ends without its conserved phenylalanine or tryptophan. The gene calls are TRBV12-3 or TRBV12-4 and TRBJ1-1; D is uncertain. V lost 8 bases, J lost 6 bases, and 7 bases lay in between. The CDR3 sequence is 10 residues long. CDR3 DNA sequence: TGTGCCAGCGGGCCTGCTGAAGCTTTCATC. This encodes CASGPAEAFI.

This clonotype was observed a few times. The chain uses TRBV12-3 or TRBV12-4 and TRBJ2-4, with a tentative D call TRBD2 (5 bases). Trimming stripped 1 base from V and 8 bases from J, with 12 bases between. The CDR3 is 14 amino acids. CDR3 sequence: CASSLVLTGDIQYF. CDR3 nucleotides: TGTGCCAGCAGTTTAGTACTCACCGGGGACATTCAGTACTTC.

CDR3 coding DNA: TGCGCCAGCAGCCAAGATCTAGGGGCGCTATGGTCACCCCTCCACTTT. Its translation: CASSQDLGALWSPLHF. The gene calls are TRBV4-3 and TRBJ1-6, with a tentative D call TRBD1 (5 bases). The CDR3 is 16 amino acids. Trimming cost V 0 bases and J 10 bases, with 16 bases left between them. Germline V lookup: CDR1 LGHNA, CDR2 YSLEER.

The sample holds a few counts of this clonotype. V usage is TRBV9 and J usage is TRBJ2-3; 9 bases are a match to TRBD1. Trimming cost V 4 bases and J 2 bases; bases outside gene matches: 11. Germline CDR1 and CDR2: SGDLS and YYNGEE. The CDR3 loop spans 17 amino acids. CDR3 nucleotides: TGTGCCAGCAGCCCCTCGACGACAGGGGGGCCCACAGATACGCAGTATTTT. This sequence encodes CASSPSTTGGPTDTQYF.

This clonotype was picked up one time. This may be a read error, as it is one base from a much larger clone. This rearrangement joins TRBV6-1 to TRBJ2-7, with D possibly matching TRBD1 (6 bases). With 2 bases removed from V and 3 bases from J, the gap between germline ends came to 8 bases. The germline CDR1 and CDR2 sequences are MNHNS and SASEGT. The CDR3 covers 13 residues. The DNA of the CDR3 is TGTGCCAGCAGTGAAACAGGGCTCTACGAGCAGTACTTC. Translated, it gives CASSETGLYEQYF.

This clonotype was seen ten or more times. The chain recombines TRBV20-1 with TRBJ1-5; TRBD1 might be the D (6 bases). Germline CDR1 reads DFQATT; CDR2 reads SNEGSKA (reference sequence). CDR3 length: 15 amino acids. V shed 0 bases and J shed 2 bases, with 11 bases lying between them. As DNA, the CDR3 is TGCAGTGCTAGAGATTTTCGACAGGGCAATCAGCCCCAGCATTTT. Protein product: CSARDFRQGNQPQHF.

This clonotype was seen a handful of times. The rearrangement uses TRBV11-2 and TRBJ2-3; the D gene could be TRBD1 or TRBD2 (6 bases each). Deletions cut 5 bases from V and 8 bases from J, with 11 bases between. Germline CDR1 is SGHAT and CDR2 is FQNNGV. This CDR3 has 12 residues. CDR3 loop: CASSRGGPTQYF. The CDR3 DNA follows: TGTGCCAGCAGCCGAGGGGGGCCTACGCAGTATTTT. The entire variable domain, with the rest obtained from reference TRBV11-2 and TRBJ2-3, is as follows: EAGVAQSPRYKIIEKRQSVAFWCNPISGHATLYWYQQILGQGPKLLIQFQNNGVVDDSQLPKDRFSAERLKGVDSTLKIQPAKLEDSAVYLCASSRGGPTQYFGPGTRLTVL.